This T cell receptor (beta chain) was identified in a study of blood T cell repertoires in COVID-19. Concerning this clone itself: Other DNA sequences of this sample code for an identical CDR3.

This CDR3 has 15 residues. From germline, CDR1 is SGDLS and CDR2 YYNGEE. Trimming pared 0 bases from V and 3 bases from J, leaving 9 bases between. As handled by the study authors: Researchers report that nucleated cell counts were estimated from reference gene primer amplification. The method was immunoSEQ multiplex PCR; TCRdb's version includes in-frame clones alone and lacks a portion of them. V, J and clone size derive from that table, while D and trimming were established from the DNA sequence. The sample lists approximately 240,000 clones, about 79% seen once, with approximately 1.3% in the top ten.

Sequencing was done on a sample of PBMCs or T cells enriched from blood (not recorded which). This chain connects TRBV9 to TRBJ2-2, with D perhaps TRBD1 (5 bases). This TCR came from a woman aged 35 to 49 with acute COVID-19. CDR3: CASSVGGRHTGELFF. The CDR3 DNA follows: TGTGCCAGCAGCGTAGGGGGCAGACACACCGGGGAGCTGTTTTTT.